The TCR beta chain described here comes from a study of blood T cell repertoires in COVID-19. Study at large: PBMCs, B-cell-depleted T cells, or T cells provided the cDNA or gDNA that made up the material.

Source study methods: Researchers report that nucleated cell counts were estimated from reference gene primer amplification. TCRdb's copy holds only in-frame clones and misses some; the assay was immunoSEQ multiplex PCR. The V and J calls and clone size were taken over from that table, and D and trimming were inferred from the DNA. The sample has 200,000 to 250,000 clones, around 80% seen once; the top ten hold about 13%. The CDR3 sequence is 13 residues long. Trimming took 9 bases from V and 5 from J; bases not matched to a gene: 6. Germline CDR1 is LNHDA and CDR2 is SQIVND (reference sequence). This clone was counted between two and nine times.

Sequencing was carried out using peripheral blood. This chain uses TRBV19 with TRBJ1-1, with 10 bases lining up with TRBD1. This clonotype was sampled from a human donor in a cohort sampled during active COVID-19. The CDR3 nucleotides are TGTGCCAGCTGGGACAGGGGAGGAACTGAAGCTTTCTTT. Amino acids: CASWDRGGTEAFF.